These 23 T cell receptor beta chains originate from one sample sequenced in a study of cytomegalovirus exposure and HLA in healthy donors. Assay used: immunoSEQ multiplex PCR; TCRdb lists only in-frame clones, some missing. This sample has 200,000 to 300,000 clones, with around nine tenths found just once. Sequencing used PBMCs. These receptors were collected from a man younger than 30 in good health and CMV-seronegative.

This chain connects TRBV27 to TRBJ2-6; D may be TRBD2 (7 bases). Germline V gene lookup returns CDR1 MNHEY and CDR2 SMNVEV (reference sequence). Trimming stripped 1 base from V and 0 bases from J, with 25 bases between. CDR3 size: 22 residues. The CDR3 nucleotides are TGTGCCAGCAGTTTATTAAGGGGGGGTTGGAACCGGGAAAACTCTGGGGCCAACGTCCTGACTTTC. Its translation: CASSLLRGGWNRENSGANVLTF.

This clone was recorded a few times. The chain uses TRBV2 and TRBJ2-7; TRBD1 aligns across 9 bases. Germline V CDR1 and CDR2: SNHLY, FYNNEI. CDR3 length equals 13 residues. After removal of 7 bases from V and 5 bases from J, the junction contained 6 bases not matched to a gene. The CDR3 sequence is CASKGQGPNEQYF. CDR3 bases: TGTGCCAGCAAGGGACAGGGACCTAACGAGCAGTACTTC.

V usage is TRBV27 and J usage is TRBJ2-3, with 10 positions matching TRBD2. The V gene end was trimmed by 6 bases and the J gene end by 2 bases; junction bases not matched to a gene: 5. Germline-derived CDR1 and CDR2 are MNHEY and SMNVEV (reference sequence). The CDR3 runs to 15 residues. CDR3 residues: CASSGLAELTDTQYF. The CDR3 nucleotides read TGTGCCAGCAGCGGACTAGCGGAGCTCACAGATACGCAGTATTTT.

The chain links TRBV15 to TRBJ2-5; D is unresolved. This CDR3 is 12 amino acids long. V shed 0 bases and J shed 7 bases, with 6 bases lying between them. Looked up from germline, CDR1 is LNHNV and CDR2 is YYDKDF (reference sequence). The CDR3 protein is CATSRDSGTQYF. Written as DNA, the CDR3 is TGTGCCACCAGCAGAGATTCGGGGACCCAGTACTTC.

V usage is TRBV2 and J usage is TRBJ2-2; 9 bases agree with TRBD1. Trimming took 8 bases from V and 5 from J; bases not matched to a gene: 9. Germline loops: CDR1 SNHLY, CDR2 FYNNEI. CDR3 length equals 15 residues. CDR3 protein: CASEETGGSTGELFF. In nucleotides, the CDR3 is TGTGCCAGCGAAGAGACAGGGGGAAGTACCGGGGAGCTGTTTTTT.

The chain has TRBV27 and TRBJ2-2; TRBD1 aligns across 8 bases. After removal of 1 base from V and 6 bases from J, the junction contained 1 base not matched to a gene. This CDR3 is built from 14 residues. The germline V gene has CDR1 MNHEY and CDR2 SMNVEV (reference sequence). The CDR3 sequence is CASSLFRGPGELFF. The CDR3 DNA sequence: TGTGCCAGCAGTTTATTCAGGGGGCCCGGGGAGCTGTTTTTT.

The V call is TRBV30, the J call TRBJ1-1, with 8 bases aligning to TRBD1. Germline CDR1 reads GTSNPN; CDR2 reads SVGIG (reference sequence). CDR3 length: 15 amino acids. V was clipped by 4 bases and J by 3 bases; unmatched bases: 10. CDR3 in DNA: TGTGCCTGGACCGCCTACGGACAGGGTGACACTGAAGCTTTCTTT. The encoded protein is CAWTAYGQGDTEAFF.

This clone came up a few times. The rearrangement joins TRBV7-9 to TRBJ2-3, with a weak D call TRBD1 (6 bases). The CDR3 consists of 13 residues. Trimming took 8 bases from V and 6 from J, leaving 15 bases between them. Germline V gene lookup returns CDR1 SEHNR and CDR2 FQNEAQ (reference sequence). CDR3 sequence (DNA): TGTGCCAGCCGCGCCAGGGGCGGTGATACGCAGTATTTT. It translates to CASRARGGDTQYF.

The rearrangement joins TRBV7-7 to TRBJ2-7, with 8 bases aligning to TRBD1. CDR1 SSHAT and CDR2 FNYEAQ come from the germline V gene (reference sequence). This CDR3 is built from 15 residues. The trim removed 3 bases at V and 3 bases at J, leaving 7 bases unmatched. DNA of the CDR3: TGTGCCAGCAGCTTCGGACAGGGTACCAACTACGAGCAGTACTTC. It is translated as CASSFGQGTNYEQYF.

V and J are TRBV13 and TRBJ2-1; 11 nucleotides agree with TRBD2. Germline lookup yields CDR1 PRHDT and CDR2 FYEKMQ (reference sequence). V shed 5 bases, J shed 7 bases, and the junction held 10 bases outside the gene matches. CDR3 length: 16 residues. The CDR3 region has the DNA TGTGCCAGCAGCATCGCTAGCGGGGGGCCTGGGAATGAGCAGTTCTTC. Amino acids: CASSIASGGPGNEQFF. The whole variable domain, filled in from reference TRBV13 and TRBJ2-1, reads AAGVIQSPRHLIKEKRETATLKCYPIPRHDTVYWYQQGPGQDPQFLISFYEKMQSDKGSIPDRFSAQQFSDYHSELNMSSLELGDSALYFCASSIASGGPGNEQFFGPGTRLTVL.

This chain links TRBV25-1 with TRBJ2-3; tentative D call: TRBD1 (5 bases). The germline gives CDR1 MGHDK, CDR2 SYGVNS. Trimming left V 7 bases short and J 4 bases short, with 18 bases between. The CDR3 totals 15 residues. The CDR3 DNA is TGTGCCAGCACTCAAGGCGACAGTTTTGCAGATACGCAGTATTTT. It yields the protein CASTQGDSFADTQYF.

The chain has TRBV19 and TRBJ2-4; 9 nucleotides agree with TRBD1. Germline loops: CDR1 LNHDA, CDR2 SQIVND (reference sequence). J gave up 2 bases and V 7 bases, and 15 bases lay outside the gene matches. The CDR3 covers 18 residues. The chain's CDR3 is CASIPGQGTLRSKNIQYF. In DNA, the CDR3 is TGTGCCAGTATCCCGGGACAGGGAACTCTCCGATCCAAAAACATTCAGTACTTC.

This sequence joins TRBV5-6 and TRBJ2-1; 11 positions match TRBD2. The ends lost 4 bases at V and 4 bases at J; junction bases unmatched: 4. CDR1 is SGHDT, CDR2 YYEEEE, per germline. This CDR3 region has 15 residues. The CDR3 loop is CASSLGTSGYNEQFF. The CDR3 DNA reads as TGTGCCAGCAGCCTCGGGACTAGCGGATACAATGAGCAGTTCTTC.

The rearrangement links TRBV5-4 to TRBJ2-2; TRBD2 is a possible D gene (7 bases). This CDR3 is built from 16 residues. Trimming shortened V by 0 bases and J by 5 bases, and 14 bases separated the two germline ends. Germline V CDR1 and CDR2: SGHNT, YYREEE (reference sequence). The CDR3 region has the DNA TGTGCCAGCAGCTTGGGGATCAGGGGAGGGACCGGGGAGCTGTTTTTT. Encoded protein: CASSLGIRGGTGELFF.

For this clone: A read error may account for a junction end that differs from germline. V usage is TRBV5-1 and J usage is TRBJ1-4, with D unclear. The length of the CDR3 is 10 residues. From germline, CDR1 is SGHRS and CDR2 YFSETQ. The CDR3 DNA follows: TGCGCCAGCAGCTGGGTGTCTAGTCCTTTT. Its protein is CASSWVSSPF.

The V call is TRBV18, the J call TRBJ2-5; D perhaps matches TRBD2 (5 bases). The ends were cut back, 2 bases at V and 0 bases at J, with 10 bases in the middle. The CDR3 extends over 15 amino acids. Germline assignment: CDR1 KGHSH and CDR2 LQKENI. The CDR3 region has the DNA TGTGCCAGCTCACCAAGTCCGGGGAACCAAGAGACCCAGTACTTC. It yields the protein CASSPSPGNQETQYF.

This clone turned up a few times. This chain links TRBV28 with TRBJ1-4; possible D gene TRBD1, 5 bases. The CDR3 consists of 15 residues. With 2 bases removed from V and 8 bases from J, the gap between germline ends came to 15 bases. CDR1 and CDR2 from the germline V gene are MDHEN and SYDVKM. The CDR3, as DNA: TGTGCCAGCAGTTTAGTAGGGGAGGTCGGGGAAAAACTGTTTTTT. Translated: CASSLVGEVGEKLFF.

The V call is TRBV5-4, the J call TRBJ1-2, with D possibly TRBD1 on 5 matching bases. The CDR3 loop spans 15 amino acids. V was clipped by 0 bases and J by 3 bases, with 12 bases between them. Germline CDR1 is SGHNT and CDR2 is YYREEE (reference sequence). As DNA, the CDR3 is TGTGCCAGCAGCTTGGCGGGGGTGCGATACTATGGCTACACCTTC. It is translated as CASSLAGVRYYGYTF.

The genes are TRBV5-1 and TRBJ2-3, with D tentatively TRBD2 (5 bases). The V gene lost 2 bases and the J gene lost 2 bases, with 12 bases spanning the gap. This CDR3 is 15 amino acids long. Germline values: CDR1 SGHRS, CDR2 YFSETQ. The CDR3 loop is CASSFRGLVTDTQYF. CDR3 in DNA: TGCGCCAGCAGCTTCCGAGGACTCGTCACAGATACGCAGTATTTT.

This clone is a singleton in its sample. The chain couples TRBV5-1 to TRBJ2-1; 9 bases map to TRBD1. This CDR3 comprises 17 residues. V gave up 3 bases and J gave up 7 bases; unmatched junction bases: 14. Per the germline V gene, CDR1 is SGHRS and CDR2 is YFSETQ. CDR3 region: CASSSSTGQGTGNEQFF. CDR3 DNA sequence: TGCGCCAGCAGCTCTTCAACAGGACAGGGGACGGGAAATGAGCAGTTCTTC.

The rearrangement joins TRBV28 to TRBJ1-1; D remains ambiguous. Trimming took off 9 bases at V and 5 bases at J, with 13 bases between the two ends. There are 12 residues in the CDR3. Germline V gene sequence: CDR1 MDHEN, CDR2 SYDVKM. The CDR3 coding sequence is TGTGCCAGTGACACCTGGGCTACTGAAGCTTTCTTT. Its protein product is CASDTWATEAFF. The full variable domain, rest sourced from reference TRBV28 and TRBJ1-1, is DVKVTQSSRYLVKRTGEKVFLECVQDMDHENMFWYRQDPGLGLRLIYFSYDVKMKEKGDIPEGYSVSREKKERFSLILESASTNQTSMYLCASDTWATEAFFGQGTRLTVV.

The chain joins TRBV28 to TRBJ1-1, with TRBD1 as a possible D gene (6 bases). CDR1 and CDR2 (germline): MDHEN, SYDVKM. The CDR3 is made up of 15 amino acids. The V end was cut by 8 bases, the J end by 4 bases, with 20 bases between. CDR3 residues: CASHSPQGLSTEAFF. CDR3 coding DNA: TGTGCCAGCCACTCGCCACAGGGCCTAAGCACTGAAGCTTTCTTT.

CDR3 amino acids: CASSSGYRQETQYF. DNA for the CDR3: TGTGCCAGCAGTTCAGGTTACAGGCAAGAGACCCAGTACTTC. The chain joins TRBV6-5 to TRBJ2-5; TRBD1 might be the D (5 bases). Germline-derived CDR1 and CDR2 are MNHEY and SVGAGI. Trimming removed 4 bases at V and 2 bases at J, with 11 bases between. The CDR3 consists of 14 residues.